This T cell receptor (beta chain) derives from a study of blood T cell repertoires in COVID-19. Study context: Sites in the United States, Italy and Spain provided acute and convalescent COVID-19 samples. Sample material is recorded as cDNA or gDNA derived from T cells, B-cell-depleted T cells, or PBMCs.

Looked up from germline, CDR1 is SGHNT and CDR2 is YENEEA. Trimming cost V 5 bases and J 2 bases; bases outside gene matches: 9. CDR3 length equals 17 residues. The data were produced by immunoSEQ multiplex PCR, yet TCRdb's version contains in-frame clones alone and is incomplete. The sample records fewer than 350,000 clones, roughly 88% being singletons. This sequence was found in a woman aged 25 to 39 with COVID-19, enrolled during active disease. The sample comprised peripheral blood. The rearrangement joins TRBV11-3 to TRBJ2-5, with 12 bases fitting TRBD2. The CDR3 DNA reads TGTGCCAGCAGCAAGGGGACTAGCGGGTCGCAACAAGAGACCCAGTACTTC. Protein product: CASSKGTSGSQQETQYF.